These T cell receptor beta chains were read from a single sample in a study of shared clonotypes between healthy human individuals. Repertoires were generated with immunoSEQ multiplex PCR, while TCRdb's copy carries only in-frame clones and drops some. The sample carries some 2.1 million clones, over 85% recorded once. The sequenced sample consisted of naive CD4+ T cells sorted from blood. These receptors were obtained from a man between 18 and 35 years old in good health. CDR3s include the opening cysteine and the closing phenylalanine or tryptophan. The D gene is left open where the match is weak. Expanded clones get a size class; other rows say once, few or many, or leave the size out.

D gene	V gene	clone size	J gene	CDR3 DNA	CDR3 protein
TRBD1	TRBV5-1	-	TRBJ1-2	TGCGCCAGCAGCCCCCGACAGGGGGAAATTGGCTACACCTTC	CASSPRQGEIGYTF
-	TRBV30	-	TRBJ1-5	TGTGCCTGGAGTGCTCAGGGGCTTGCGGGAGCGATTCAGCCCCAGCATTTT	CAWSAQGLAGAIQPQHF
-	TRBV2	-	TRBJ2-3	TGTGCCAGCAGTGAATCGCGGGCTAGCACAGATACGCAGTATTTT	CASSESRASTDTQYF
TRBD1	TRBV6-6	-	TRBJ1-2	TGTGCCAGCAGGGACAGGCCTCCTTATGGCTACACCTTC	CASRDRPPYGYTF
TRBD1	TRBV5-1	once	TRBJ1-4	TGCGCCAGCAGCTTCGCACAGGGGGTCTCTAATGAAAAACTGTTTTTT	CASSFAQGVSNEKLFF
TRBD1	TRBV5-1	-	TRBJ2-2	TGCGCCAGCAGCTGGACAGGGGAACCCGGGGAGCTGTTTTTT	CASSWTGEPGELFF
-	TRBV6-6	-	TRBJ2-1	TGTGCCAGCAGTTTAACAGCGCCCCATGAGCAGTTCTTC	CASSLTAPHEQFF
-	TRBV19	few	TRBJ1-1	TGTGCCAGTAGTACCACAGTCTTCACTGAAGCTTTCTTT	CASSTTVFTEAFF
TRBD1	TRBV5-1	once	TRBJ1-1	TGCGCCAGCAGCCCCGGGGGCGGGACAGCGAACACTGAAGCTTTCTTT	CASSPGGGTANTEAFF
TRBD1	TRBV11-3	-	TRBJ1-1	TGTGCCAGCAGCCAACAGGGGGCAAATTTCGCTGAAGCTTTCTTT	CASSQQGANFAEAFF
-	TRBV18	-	TRBJ2-7	TGTGCCAGCTCACCGCCGGCACAGCTCTACGAGCAGTACTTC	CASSPPAQLYEQYF
TRBD2	TRBV4-1	once	TRBJ2-7	TGCGCCAGCAGCCCCCGGGGGAGCGGGAGGCCGTACGAGCAGTACTTC	CASSPRGSGRPYEQYF
TRBD2	TRBV2	-	TRBJ2-2	TGTGCCAGCAGTATAACCTTAATGACTAGCGGAGGAACCGGGGAGCTGTTTTTT	CASSITLMTSGGTGELFF
-	TRBV6-1	-	TRBJ1-4	TGTGCCAGCGCACGAGGGGGGTTGGATCTTGAAAAACTGTTTTTT	CASARGGLDLEKLFF
-	TRBV7-9	-	TRBJ1-3	TGTGCCAGCAGCTTAGCAATCTCCGGAAACACCATATATTTT	CASSLAISGNTIYF
TRBD2	TRBV5-1	-	TRBJ2-5	TGCGCCAGCAGCCCTGGACTAGCGGGAGAGACCCAGTACTTC	CASSPGLAGETQYF